The clone carrying this TCR beta chain was observed at least ten times. RNA transcripts yielded amplified TCR beta CDR3 regions. First-round RT-PCR with HTBI primers amplified the TCR CDR3 region. TCRdb reprocessed the multiplex PCR reads with MiXCR, giving one entry per CDR3 protein. The sample has under 750,000 distinct CDR3 sequences; 18% are singletons. The sample originates from a study of T cells in Graves' hyperthyroidism and ophthalmopathy. Germline loops: CDR1 GTSNPN, CDR2 SVGIG (reference sequence). The CDR3 spans 15 residues. V was shortened by 3 bases and J by 4 bases, with 18 bases between the two germline ends.

The V and J genes are TRBV30 and TRBJ1-1; tentative D call: TRBD1 (5 bases). The clonotype was recovered from a woman between 50 and 59 years old with Graves' hyperthyroidism that later progressed to Graves' ophthalmopathy. Sequencing was performed on blood. Here the CDR3 reads CAWRTVVRGGTEAFF. CDR3 DNA: TGTGCCTGGAGGACGGTTGTTCGGGGGGGCACTGAAGCTTTCTTT.